These 27 T cell receptor beta chains originate from one sample sequenced in a study of shared clonotypes between healthy human individuals. The method was immunoSEQ multiplex PCR; TCRdb's version includes in-frame clones alone and lacks a portion of them. The repertoire holds 2 million to 2.5 million clones, with 85% to 95% as singletons. Sample: naive CD4+ T cells from PBMCs. As for subset: CD45RA+ positively selected. These receptors all stem from a young man in good health. Some clones in this sample may be carry-over from other donors' samples.

The chain is built from TRBV7-3 and TRBJ2-5, with 12 bases that match TRBD2. The germline gives CDR1 SGHTA, CDR2 FQGTGA. The CDR3 runs 15 residues. V dropped 4 bases and J dropped 6; count of bases not matched to a gene: 6. As DNA, the CDR3 is TGTGCCAGCAGCTCTAGCGGGAGGGCCGAAAAGACCCAGTACTTC. It encodes CASSSSGRAEKTQYF.

The chain links TRBV5-1 to TRBJ1-5; 7 nucleotides agree with TRBD1. The V segment lost 4 bases and the J segment 6 bases; nucleotides outside the gene matches: 10. The CDR3 spans 15 residues. Per the germline V gene, CDR1 is SGHRS and CDR2 is YFSETQ. CDR3: CASSPETGSSQPQHF. DNA of the CDR3: TGCGCCAGCAGCCCCGAGACAGGGTCCAGTCAGCCCCAGCATTTT.

This clone was detected only a few times. The genes are TRBV27 and TRBJ1-1; no firm D call. Trimming shortened V by 6 bases and J by 3 bases, and 8 bases separated the two germline ends. The V gene's germline CDR1 is MNHEY and CDR2 SMNVEV (reference sequence). The length of the CDR3 is 12 residues. The CDR3 protein is CASRNRYTEAFF. The CDR3 DNA sequence: TGTGCCAGCAGGAACCGGTACACTGAAGCTTTCTTT.

Note on this clone: The same CDR3 arises from other DNA sequences in this sample as well. J is TRBJ2-3 and V is TRBV18; D is unclear. The CDR3 consists of 13 residues. V was shortened by 2 bases and J by 0 bases, with 3 bases between the two germline ends. CDR1 KGHSH and CDR2 LQKENI come from the germline V gene. CDR3 sequence (DNA): TGTGCCAGCTCACCAGGAAGCACAGATACGCAGTATTTT. This gives the protein CASSPGSTDTQYF.

In this sample, this clone turned up once. J is TRBJ2-4 and V is TRBV11-3; D might be TRBD2 (5 bases). This CDR3 has 13 residues. CDR1 is SGHNT, CDR2 YENEEA, per germline. Trimming took 3 bases from V and 8 from J, leaving 11 bases between them. CDR3 bases: TGTGCCAGCAGCTTCAGCGGTGGGGACATTCAGTACTTC. Its translation: CASSFSGGDIQYF.

The V call is TRBV10-3, the J call TRBJ1-5; the D is unclear. In germline, CDR1 is ENHRY, CDR2 SYGVKD. The V gene lost 7 bases and the J gene lost 0 bases, with 7 bases spanning the gap. CDR3 length: 13 amino acids. DNA of the CDR3: TGTGCCATCACGTCTAGTAGCAATCAGCCCCAGCATTTT. Its translation is CAITSSSNQPQHF.

The V gene is TRBV6-5, the J gene TRBJ2-1, with TRBD2 as a possible D gene (5 bases). Trimming took 8 bases from V and 5 from J, leaving 16 bases between them. In germline, CDR1 is MNHEY, CDR2 SVGAGI. This CDR3 is 14 amino acids long. The CDR3 spells CASAKGVAHNEQFF. The DNA of the CDR3 is TGTGCCAGCGCAAAGGGAGTAGCCCACAATGAGCAGTTCTTC.

This clone was seen just once. This rearrangement joins TRBV6-1 to TRBJ2-3, with TRBD2 matching over 11 bases. The germline gives CDR1 MNHNS, CDR2 SASEGT. The CDR3 consists of 19 residues. With V trimmed by 2 bases and J by 4 bases, 14 bases remained unmatched. The CDR3 nucleotides are TGTGCCAGCAGTGAATCCCCCCCCCTAGCGGGAGGTAGGGCAGATACGCAGTATTTT. Protein sequence: CASSESPPLAGGRADTQYF.

V usage is TRBV4-1 and J usage is TRBJ2-5; D could derive from TRBD1 or TRBD2 (5 bases each). The germline CDR1 and CDR2 sequences are MGHRA and YSYEKL. CDR3 size: 18 residues. V lost 1 base to trimming and J lost 2 bases, with 20 bases between them. The CDR3: CASSQVGNTGRAQETQYF. The CDR3 bases are TGCGCCAGCAGCCAAGTGGGTAATACGGGGCGTGCTCAAGAGACCCAGTACTTC.

This chain links TRBV29-1 with TRBJ2-6; unclear D gene. Germline V lookup: CDR1 SQVTM, CDR2 ANQGSEA. V lost 3 bases, J lost 0 bases, and 15 bases lay in between. The CDR3 is 17 residues long. The CDR3 DNA follows: TGCAGCGTTGAGAGTTTTCAGCGTAACTCTGGGGCCAACGTCCTGACTTTC. This gives the protein CSVESFQRNSGANVLTF.

This chain connects TRBV30 to TRBJ2-5; 13 bases align to TRBD2. The last part of the DNA fits TRBJ2-7 better; the J call may be wrong. CDR1 is GTSNPN and CDR2 is SVGIG in the germline V gene (reference sequence). The CDR3 loop spans 17 amino acids. In nucleotides, the CDR3 is TGTGCCTGGAGTTCCGGGGGACTAGCGGGACCCTCCTACGAGCAGTACTTC. The encoded protein is CAWSSGGLAGPSYEQYF.

This rearrangement joins TRBV6-6 to TRBJ2-5; D is tentatively TRBD1 or TRBD2 (6 bases each). CDR3 length: 15 residues. CDR1 and CDR2 from the germline V gene are MNHNY and SVGAGI (reference sequence). V was pared by 2 bases and J by 7 bases, with 17 bases between. CDR3 protein: CASSYPGAEGLTQYF. CDR3 nucleotide sequence: TGTGCCAGCAGTTACCCGGGGGCGGAGGGGCTGACCCAGTACTTC.

As regards this clone: Other DNA sequences of this sample code for an identical CDR3. This rearrangement joins TRBV29-1 to TRBJ1-1, with 10 bases fitting TRBD1. Germline values: CDR1 SQVTM, CDR2 ANQGSEA. CDR3 size: 14 residues. V lost 5 bases, J lost 1 base, and 4 bases stayed unmatched. The CDR3 sequence is CSVPGQGGNTEAFF. CDR3 DNA sequence: TGCAGCGTTCCCGGACAGGGGGGGAACACTGAAGCTTTCTTT.

A single count supports this clone. The genes are TRBV28 and TRBJ1-1, with 7 bases that match TRBD1. The germline gives CDR1 MDHEN, CDR2 SYDVKM. CDR3 size: 15 residues. J was trimmed by 1 base and V by 7 bases; bases with no gene match: 9. CDR3 in amino acids: CASIRWEGANTEAFF. CDR3 nucleotide sequence: TGTGCCAGCATAAGGTGGGAGGGGGCGAACACTGAAGCTTTCTTT.

Comments on this clone: One end of the junction is discordant with germline, which a read error may explain. The chain is built from TRBV16 and TRBJ1-1; D may be TRBD1 (5 bases). The CDR3 loop spans 14 amino acids. CDR1 and CDR2 from the germline V gene are KGHSY and FQNENV. The CDR3 here is CASSQTGLNTEAFF. Written as DNA, the CDR3 is TGTGCCAGCAGCCAGACGGGGCTGAACACTGAGGCTTTCTTT.

This clone turned up a few times. V gene TRBV10-2 combines with J gene TRBJ1-5; possible D gene TRBD1, 6 bases. The CDR3 runs 16 residues. In germline, CDR1 is WSHSY, CDR2 SAAADI. V dropped 3 bases and J dropped 3 bases, with 15 bases sitting between them. The CDR3 sequence is CASSELTGGTNQPQHF. The CDR3 coding sequence is TGCGCCAGCAGTGAATTGACAGGAGGAACCAATCAGCCCCAGCATTTT.

The chain recombines TRBV7-3 with TRBJ1-1; D is unresolved. Per germline, CDR1 SGHTA and CDR2 FQGTGA. This CDR3 has 14 amino acids. V was cut by 3 bases and J by 1 base, with 9 bases left in between. CDR3 nucleotide sequence: TGTGCCAGCAGCTTTGGGCAGAAGAACACTGAAGCTTTCTTT. As protein: CASSFGQKNTEAFF.

The V gene is TRBV4-2, the J gene TRBJ1-5; D unresolved. The CDR3 totals 19 residues. Germline V CDR1 and CDR2: LGHNA, YNFKEQ. V was clipped by 0 bases and J by 0 bases, with 18 bases between them. The CDR3 bases are TGTGCCAGCAGCCAAGAGGTGTCGAGGCTGACCGATAGCAATCAGCCCCAGCATTTT. Amino acid sequence: CASSQEVSRLTDSNQPQHF.

The V gene is TRBV29-1, the J gene TRBJ1-3; no reliable D call. Trimming took 5 bases from V and 4 from J, leaving 12 bases between them. The CDR3 runs to 13 residues. The germline CDR1 and CDR2 sequences are SQVTM and ANQGSEA. The chain's CDR3 is CSVRDAGGNTIYF. The CDR3 DNA sequence: TGCAGCGTTCGGGATGCGGGGGGAAACACCATATATTTT.

The chain uses TRBV10-3 and TRBJ2-4; 7 bases align to TRBD1. Germline assignment: CDR1 ENHRY and CDR2 SYGVKD. The CDR3 has 14 residues. The trim removed 3 bases at V and 11 bases at J, leaving 10 bases unmatched. The CDR3 DNA reads as TGTGCCATCAGTGACCTACCGACAGGGATCCTTCAGTACTTC. It yields the protein CAISDLPTGILQYF.

This chain connects TRBV11-3 to TRBJ2-2; D call uncertain. CDR3 length: 13 residues. Per germline, CDR1 SGHNT and CDR2 YENEEA. V shed 2 bases and J shed 6 bases, with 7 bases lying between them. The DNA of the CDR3 is TGTGCCAGCAGCTTATCATCCCCCGGGGAGCTGTTTTTT. It encodes CASSLSSPGELFF.

The chain combines TRBV14 with TRBJ2-3; the match to TRBD2 covers 8 bases. CDR3 length: 15 residues. From germline, CDR1 is SGHDN and CDR2 FVKESK. With 9 bases clipped from V and 0 bases from J, the junction kept 8 bases outside the gene matches. CDR3 amino acids: CASTFGGASTDTQYF. The CDR3 bases are TGTGCCAGTACCTTCGGGGGGGCGAGCACAGATACGCAGTATTTT.

V gene TRBV9 combines with J gene TRBJ1-1; 8 nucleotides align to TRBD1. Germline V gene data show CDR1 as SGDLS and CDR2 as YYNGEE. With 5 bases clipped from V and 1 base from J, the junction kept 7 bases outside the gene matches. The CDR3 is made up of 15 amino acids. CDR3 loop: CASSPGQGGNTEAFF. Here the CDR3 DNA reads TGTGCCAGCAGTCCTGGACAGGGAGGGAACACTGAAGCTTTCTTT.

This clone was observed a single time. This CDR3 reads CASSLERQAEAFF. The CDR3, as DNA: TGTGCCAGCAGCTTAGAGAGGCAGGCCGAAGCTTTCTTT. This sequence joins TRBV7-2 and TRBJ1-1; D is uncertain. V lost 1 base to trimming and J lost 8 bases, with 11 bases between them. In germline, CDR1 is SGHTA, CDR2 FQGNSA. The CDR3 is 13 residues long.

The genes are TRBV29-1 and TRBJ2-1; no definite D call. Trimming stripped 2 bases from V and 1 base from J, with 9 bases between. Germline CDR1 is SQVTM and CDR2 is ANQGSEA. The CDR3 is 14 amino acids. CDR3 DNA: TGCAGCGTTGAACTGGTTACGTCCTACAATGAGCAGTTCTTC. Protein sequence: CSVELVTSYNEQFF.

J is TRBJ2-3 and V is TRBV29-1; 9 nucleotides match TRBD2. CDR1 is SQVTM and CDR2 is ANQGSEA in the germline V gene. The V gene end was trimmed by 7 bases and the J gene end by 2 bases; junction bases not matched to a gene: 7. This CDR3 has 14 amino acids. The chain's CDR3 is CSADSGSLTDTQYF. The CDR3 bases are TGCAGCGCTGATAGCGGGAGCCTCACAGATACGCAGTATTTT.

As to this clone: Other DNA sequences in this specimen translate into the identical CDR3. The CDR3 coding sequence is TGTGCCAGCAGCTTAGACGGGAGTAGCACAGATACGCAGTATTTT. Translation gives CASSLDGSSTDTQYF. The chain has TRBV11-3 and TRBJ2-3, with a tentative D call TRBD2 (6 bases). V was trimmed by 0 bases and J by 0 bases, leaving 7 bases between them. CDR3 length: 15 residues. The germline V gene encodes CDR1 SGHNT and CDR2 YENEEA.